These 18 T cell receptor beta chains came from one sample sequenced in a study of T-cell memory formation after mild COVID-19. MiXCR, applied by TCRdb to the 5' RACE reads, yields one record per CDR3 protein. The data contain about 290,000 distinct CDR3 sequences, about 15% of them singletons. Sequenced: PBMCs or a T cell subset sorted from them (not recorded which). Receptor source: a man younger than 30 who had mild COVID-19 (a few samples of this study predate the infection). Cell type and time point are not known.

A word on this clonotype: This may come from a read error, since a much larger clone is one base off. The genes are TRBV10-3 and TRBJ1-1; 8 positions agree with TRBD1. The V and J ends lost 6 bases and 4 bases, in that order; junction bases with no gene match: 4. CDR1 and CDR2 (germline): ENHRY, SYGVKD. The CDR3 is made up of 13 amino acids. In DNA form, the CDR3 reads TGTGCCATCAGCGGACAGGGAGGCACTGAAGCTTTCTTT. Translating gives CAISGQGGTEAFF.

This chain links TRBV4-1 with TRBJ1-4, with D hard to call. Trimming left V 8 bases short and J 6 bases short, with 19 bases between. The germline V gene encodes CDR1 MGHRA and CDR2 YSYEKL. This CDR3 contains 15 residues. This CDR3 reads CASRRPGATDEKLFF. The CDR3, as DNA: TGCGCCAGCCGTAGGCCGGGAGCGACGGATGAAAAACTGTTTTTT.

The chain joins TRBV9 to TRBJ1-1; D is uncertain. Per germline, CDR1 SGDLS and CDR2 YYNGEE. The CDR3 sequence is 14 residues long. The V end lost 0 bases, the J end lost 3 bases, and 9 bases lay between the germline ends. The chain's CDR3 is CASSVVGGDTEAFF. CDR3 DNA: TGTGCCAGCAGCGTAGTGGGCGGAGACACTGAAGCTTTCTTT.

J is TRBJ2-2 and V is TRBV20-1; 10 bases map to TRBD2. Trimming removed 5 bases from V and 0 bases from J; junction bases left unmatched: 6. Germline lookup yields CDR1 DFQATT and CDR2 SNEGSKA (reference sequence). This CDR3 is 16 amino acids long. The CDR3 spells CSASRTSGANTGELFF. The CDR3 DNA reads TGCAGTGCTTCTCGGACTAGCGGAGCGAACACCGGGGAGCTGTTTTTT.

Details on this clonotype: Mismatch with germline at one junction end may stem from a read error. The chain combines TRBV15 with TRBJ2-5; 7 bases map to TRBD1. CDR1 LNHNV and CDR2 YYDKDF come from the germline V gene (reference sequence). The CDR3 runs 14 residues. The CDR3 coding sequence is TGTGCCACCAGCGGAGACAGGGTAAAGGAGACCCAGTACTTC. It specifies CATSGDRVKETQYF.

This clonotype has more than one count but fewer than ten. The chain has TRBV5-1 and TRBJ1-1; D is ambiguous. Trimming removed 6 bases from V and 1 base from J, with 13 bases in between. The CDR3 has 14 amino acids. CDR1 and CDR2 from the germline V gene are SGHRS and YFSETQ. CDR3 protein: CASKLGSSNTEAFF. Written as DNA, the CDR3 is TGCGCCAGCAAGCTAGGCAGTTCGAACACTGAAGCTTTCTTT.

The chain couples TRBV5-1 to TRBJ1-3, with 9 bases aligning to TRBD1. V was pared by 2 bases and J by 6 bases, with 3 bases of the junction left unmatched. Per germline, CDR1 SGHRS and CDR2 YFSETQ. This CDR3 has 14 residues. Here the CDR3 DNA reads TGCGCCAGCAGCTTAACAGGGGGCGAAAACACCATATATTTT. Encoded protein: CASSLTGGENTIYF.

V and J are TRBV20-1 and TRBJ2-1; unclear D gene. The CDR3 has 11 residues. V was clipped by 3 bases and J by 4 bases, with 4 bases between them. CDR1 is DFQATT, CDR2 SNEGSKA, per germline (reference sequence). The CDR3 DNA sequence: TGCAGTGCTAGGGTGTACAATGAGCAGTTCTTC. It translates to CSARVYNEQFF.

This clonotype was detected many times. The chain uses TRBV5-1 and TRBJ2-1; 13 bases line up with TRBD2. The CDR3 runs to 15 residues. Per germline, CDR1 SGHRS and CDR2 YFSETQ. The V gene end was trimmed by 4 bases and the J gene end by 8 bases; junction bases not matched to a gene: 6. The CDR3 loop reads CASSLTSGGADEQFF. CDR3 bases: TGCGCCAGCAGCCTAACTAGCGGGGGGGCGGATGAGCAGTTCTTC. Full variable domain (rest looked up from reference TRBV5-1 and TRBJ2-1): KAGVTQTPRYLIKTRGQQVTLSCSPISGHRSVSWYQQTPGQGLQFLFEYFSETQRNKGNFPGRFSGRQFSNSRSEMNVSTLELGDSALYLCASSLTSGGADEQFFGPGTRLTVL.

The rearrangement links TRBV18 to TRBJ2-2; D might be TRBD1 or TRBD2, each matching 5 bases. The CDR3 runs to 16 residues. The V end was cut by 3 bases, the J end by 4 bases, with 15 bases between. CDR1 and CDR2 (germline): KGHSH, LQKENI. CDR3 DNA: TGTGCCAGCTCACCGTACCGGGACGATGGCACCGGGGAGCTGTTTTTT. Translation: CASSPYRDDGTGELFF. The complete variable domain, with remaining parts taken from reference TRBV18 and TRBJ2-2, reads NAGVMQNPRHLVRRRGQEARLRCSPMKGHSHVYWYRQLPEEGLKFMVYLQKENIIDESGMPKERFSAEFPKEGPSILRIQQVVRGDSAAYFCASSPYRDDGTGELFFGEGSRLTVL.

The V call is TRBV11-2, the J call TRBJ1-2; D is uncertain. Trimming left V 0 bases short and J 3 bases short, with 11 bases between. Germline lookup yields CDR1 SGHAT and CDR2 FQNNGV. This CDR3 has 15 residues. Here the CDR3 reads CASSLDRVQDYGYTF. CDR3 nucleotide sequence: TGTGCCAGCAGCTTAGATCGGGTTCAAGACTATGGCTACACCTTC.

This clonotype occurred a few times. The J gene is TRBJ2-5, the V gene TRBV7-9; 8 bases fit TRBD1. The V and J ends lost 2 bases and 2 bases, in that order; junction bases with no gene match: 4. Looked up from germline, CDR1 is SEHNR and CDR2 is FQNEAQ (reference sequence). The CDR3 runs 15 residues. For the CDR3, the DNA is TGTGCCAGCAGCTTAACCCAGGGGGCACAAGAGACCCAGTACTTC. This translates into CASSLTQGAQETQYF.

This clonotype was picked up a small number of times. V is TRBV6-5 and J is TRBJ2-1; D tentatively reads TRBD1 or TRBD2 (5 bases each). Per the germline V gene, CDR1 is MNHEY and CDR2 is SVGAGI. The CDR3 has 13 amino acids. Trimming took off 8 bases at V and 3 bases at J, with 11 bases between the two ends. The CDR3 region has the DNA TGTGCCAGCCGGGGACCCTACTACAATGAGCAGTTCTTC. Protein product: CASRGPYYNEQFF.

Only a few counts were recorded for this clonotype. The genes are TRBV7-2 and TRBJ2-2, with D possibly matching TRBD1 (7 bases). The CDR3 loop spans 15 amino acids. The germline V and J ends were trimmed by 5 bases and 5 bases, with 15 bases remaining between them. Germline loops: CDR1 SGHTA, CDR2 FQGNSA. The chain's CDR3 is CASSNRQGGTGELFF. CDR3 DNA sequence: TGTGCCAGCAGCAACCGACAGGGAGGAACCGGGGAGCTGTTTTTT.

This CDR3 is CASSSRGFPGSYNSPLHF. In nucleotides, the CDR3 is TGTGCCAGCAGTTCAAGAGGGTTTCCGGGTTCCTATAATTCACCCCTCCACTTT. The rearrangement uses TRBV7-8 and TRBJ1-6; no definite D call. V lost 6 bases and J 1 base, leaving 19 bases between the germline ends. The V gene's germline CDR1 is SGHVS and CDR2 FQNEAQ. The CDR3 has 18 amino acids. The variable domain in full, completed from reference TRBV7-8 and TRBJ1-6, reads GAGVSQSPRYKVAKRGQDVALRCDPISGHVSLFWYQQALGQGPEFLTYFQNEAQLDKSGLPSDRFFAERPEGSVSTLKIQRTQQEDSAVYLCASSSRGFPGSYNSPLHFGNGTRLTVT.

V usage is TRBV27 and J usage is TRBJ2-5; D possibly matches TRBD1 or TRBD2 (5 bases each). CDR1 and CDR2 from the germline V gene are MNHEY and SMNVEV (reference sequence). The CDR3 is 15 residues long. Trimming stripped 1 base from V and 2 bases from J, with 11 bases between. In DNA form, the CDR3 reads TGTGCCAGCAGTTTATACGGGGCGAGGCAAGAGACCCAGTACTTC. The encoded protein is CASSLYGARQETQYF.

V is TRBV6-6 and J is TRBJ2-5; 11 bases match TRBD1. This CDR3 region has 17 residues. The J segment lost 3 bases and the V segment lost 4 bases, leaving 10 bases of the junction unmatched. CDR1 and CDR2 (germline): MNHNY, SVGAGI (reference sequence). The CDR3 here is CASSSGQGGRWEETQYF. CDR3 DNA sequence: TGTGCCAGCAGTTCGGGACAGGGGGGACGGTGGGAAGAGACCCAGTACTTC.

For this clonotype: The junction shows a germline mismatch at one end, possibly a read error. CDR3 sequence reads: CTSSHSGGLGNQPQHF. The DNA for the CDR3 is TGCACCAGCAGCCACTCGGGTGGTTTGGGCAATCAGCCCCAGCATTTT. The chain employs TRBV4-1 and TRBJ1-5; D is ambiguous. From germline, CDR1 is MGHRA and CDR2 YSYEKL. The CDR3 length is 16 residues.